A single TCR beta chain is shown here with its context. The antigen remains unidentified. These data are taken from a study of cytomegalovirus exposure and HLA in healthy donors. Study conclusions and caveats: Accurate prediction of most subjects' HLA-A and HLA-B alleles from TCR beta sequences was reported.

This cohort consisted of healthy bone marrow donors. From germline, CDR1 is SGHDT and CDR2 YYEEEE. The CDR3 extends over 19 amino acids. Trimming removed 4 bases at V and 0 bases at J, with 20 bases between. 13 Jbeta primers and 60 Vbeta primers were used for the PCR. Clones were sequenced by immunoSEQ multiplex PCR, and TCRdb holds only the in-frame ones, with some missing. Found here are about 120,000 clones, over 70% of them singletons; the top ten hold around 1.4%. J is TRBJ1-6 and V is TRBV5-6; D remains unclear. The clonotype originates from a woman younger than 35 in good health and CMV-seronegative. Input material: PBMCs. The CDR3 reads CASSPRGGKKSSYNSPLHF. Written as DNA, the CDR3 is TGTGCCAGCAGCCCCCGGGGAGGGAAGAAGAGCTCCTATAATTCACCCCTCCACTTT.